This T cell receptor beta chain was sequenced for a study of shared clonotypes between healthy human individuals. TCRdb's table, derived via immunoSEQ multiplex PCR, lists solely in-frame clones and lacks some. The data hold some 2,500,000 clones, with roughly 92% observed a single time. This CDR3 spans 13 amino acids. Germline loops: CDR1 SEHNR, CDR2 FQNEAQ (reference sequence). V was cut by 8 bases and J by 6 bases, with 16 bases left in between. V gene TRBV7-9 combines with J gene TRBJ1-2, with a weak D call TRBD1 (5 bases). The sequencing sample was made of naive CD4+ T cells from PBMCs. Regarding subset: CD45RA+ positively selected. The clonotype was recovered from a man in his late teens or twenties in good health. Some clones in this sample may be carry-over from other donors' samples. CDR3 nucleotides: TGTGCCAGCTCCCCCCCCGGGGGGGATGGCTACACCTTC. Protein product: CASSPPGGDGYTF.